This TCR beta chain was recorded in a study of blood T cell repertoires in COVID-19. Study information: Specimens from acute and convalescent COVID-19 originated in the United States, Italy and Spain. Sources were T cells, B-cell-depleted T cells, or PBMCs; the material itself was cDNA or gDNA.

The junction had 10 bases not matched to a gene; V was cut back by 10 bases and J by 1 base. The CDR3 contains 16 residues. Authors' analysis steps: Nucleated cell number was recorded as an estimate derived from reference gene primer amplification. The protocol was immunoSEQ multiplex PCR, while the TCRdb copy is restricted to in-frame clones and leaves out a portion. That table furnishes V, J and clone size, whereas the DNA furnished D and trimming. The sample yields roughly 250,000 clones, about four fifths seen once. This receptor was obtained from a man over 45 with active or convalescent COVID-19. The chain recombines TRBV23-1 with TRBJ2-7; 13 bases map to TRBD2. TRBV23-1 belongs to the ORF category, with a function that is uncertain. The source material was peripheral blood. The CDR3 bases are TGCGCCACCAGACTAGCGGGGGGAAGTAAGTCCTACGAGCAGTACTTC. Protein sequence: CATRLAGGSKSYEQYF.